A single sample gave rise to the 32 T cell receptor beta chains below, sequenced in a study of T cell responses to AZD1222 COVID-19 vaccine. Sequencing used immunoSEQ multiplex PCR; TCRdb keeps in-frame clones, though not all of them. Of under 120,000 clones in the sample, about 95% were seen once. This material consisted of peripheral blood, taken on day 0 of AZD1222 vaccination. Receptor source: an adult in good health.

The rearrangement uses TRBV19 and TRBJ1-2; D gene uncertain. The CDR3 runs to 15 residues. Germline CDR1 and CDR2: LNHDA and SQIVND (reference sequence). V was cut by 3 bases and J by 0 bases, with 11 bases left in between. The chain's CDR3 is CASSIWGSANYGYTF. The CDR3 region has the DNA TGTGCCAGTAGTATTTGGGGATCAGCTAACTATGGCTACACCTTC.

This rearrangement joins TRBV19 to TRBJ1-3, with D possibly matching TRBD1 (6 bases). The CDR3 extends over 16 amino acids. The V end lost 3 bases, the J end lost 0 bases, and 12 bases lay between the germline ends. CDR1 and CDR2 (germline): LNHDA, SQIVND (reference sequence). In nucleotides, the CDR3 is TGTGCCAGTAGTATCGCATGGGGGGCCTCTGGAAACACCATATATTTT. This encodes CASSIAWGASGNTIYF.

The chain has TRBV6-1 and TRBJ1-6; D is ambiguous. Trimming took 1 base from V and 7 from J, leaving 14 bases between them. The CDR3 is 16 amino acids. CDR1 MNHNS and CDR2 SASEGT come from the germline V gene. CDR3 amino acids: CASSEEYPSLNSPLHF. The CDR3 region has the DNA TGTGCCAGCAGTGAAGAGTACCCTTCCTTAAATTCACCCCTCCACTTT.

V is TRBV7-8 and J is TRBJ1-5; 7 bases are shared with TRBD1. The CDR3 totals 16 residues. Looked up from germline, CDR1 is SGHVS and CDR2 is FQNEAQ. V trimming: 5 bases; J trimming: 7 bases; junction bases outside the gene matches: 14. The chain's CDR3 is CASSQRDSPKNQPQHF. In DNA form, the CDR3 reads TGTGCCAGCAGCCAACGGGACAGCCCAAAGAACCAGCCCCAGCATTTT.

CDR3 in amino acids: CASSAEGGMGSPLHF. In DNA, the CDR3 is TGTGCCAGCAGCGCCGAGGGAGGGATGGGATCACCCCTCCACTTT. V usage is TRBV11-2 and J usage is TRBJ1-6; D unclear. CDR3 length: 15 residues. With 5 bases removed from V and 10 bases from J, the gap between germline ends came to 18 bases. In germline, CDR1 is SGHAT, CDR2 FQNNGV. Full variable domain (rest looked up from reference TRBV11-2 and TRBJ1-6): EAGVAQSPRYKIIEKRQSVAFWCNPISGHATLYWYQQILGQGPKLLIQFQNNGVVDDSQLPKDRFSAERLKGVDSTLKIQPAKLEDSAVYLCASSAEGGMGSPLHFGNGTRLTVT.

V is TRBV19 and J is TRBJ2-1; D remains ambiguous. This CDR3 spans 11 amino acids. Germline assignment: CDR1 LNHDA and CDR2 SQIVND (reference sequence). V shed 3 bases and J shed 9 bases, with 6 bases lying between them. The CDR3 protein is CASSIGGEQFF. As DNA, the CDR3 is TGTGCCAGTAGTATCGGTGGTGAGCAGTTCTTC.

The V gene is TRBV7-2, the J gene TRBJ2-1, with 11 bases matching TRBD2. Germline lookup yields CDR1 SGHTA and CDR2 FQGNSA. This CDR3 spans 16 amino acids. V lost 5 bases, J lost 3 bases, and 6 bases stayed unmatched. CDR3 region: CASSPGTSGHYNEQFF. In nucleotides, the CDR3 is TGTGCCAGCAGCCCCGGGACTAGCGGACACTACAATGAGCAGTTCTTC.

The genes are TRBV6-5 and TRBJ1-6; D gene ambiguous. CDR3 length: 15 residues. The V gene lost 6 bases and the J gene lost 7 bases, with 16 bases spanning the gap. CDR1 and CDR2 from the germline V gene are MNHEY and SVGAGI. Here the CDR3 reads CASRPWQMRNSPLHF. CDR3 sequence (DNA): TGTGCCAGCAGACCCTGGCAGATGAGGAATTCACCCCTCCACTTT.

This clone came up once. This rearrangement joins TRBV6-1 to TRBJ1-6; no firm D call. Germline CDR1 MNHNS, CDR2 SASEGT. The CDR3 loop spans 15 amino acids. Between the trimmed V and J ends, which lost 0 bases and 12 bases, there was a span of 15 bases. CDR3 coding DNA: TGTGCCAGCAGTGAAGCTGGGGATGTCGGGAGACCCCTCCACTTT. Translated: CASSEAGDVGRPLHF.

The chain employs TRBV11-3 and TRBJ2-1; 10 nucleotides align to TRBD2. V gave up 5 bases and J gave up 9 bases; unmatched junction bases: 19. Germline values: CDR1 SGHNT, CDR2 YENEEA. This CDR3 has 18 residues. CDR3 region: CASSPSRSGLARGGEQFF. The CDR3 DNA follows: TGTGCCAGCAGCCCATCTCGTTCGGGACTAGCGCGAGGGGGTGAGCAGTTCTTC. The full variable domain, its missing parts supplied by reference TRBV11-3 and TRBJ2-1, is EAGVVQSPRYKIIEKKQPVAFWCNPISGHNTLYWYLQNLGQGPELLIRYENEEAVDDSQLPKDRFSAERLKGVDSTLKIQPAELGDSAVYLCASSPSRSGLARGGEQFFGPGTRLTVL.

The chain is built from TRBV6-6 and TRBJ1-1; no reliable D call. The CDR3 runs 13 residues. V shed 8 bases and J shed 4 bases, with 14 bases lying between them. Germline values: CDR1 MNHNY, CDR2 SVGAGI (reference sequence). CDR3 DNA: TGTGCCAGCGACCAGGAAGGCCCCACTGAAGCTTTCTTT. It yields the protein CASDQEGPTEAFF.

J is TRBJ2-3 and V is TRBV5-6; D may match TRBD1 or TRBD2 (5 bases each). Germline loops: CDR1 SGHDT, CDR2 YYEEEE. This CDR3 comprises 13 residues. Trimming stripped 4 bases from V and 5 bases from J, with 11 bases between. CDR3 loop: CASSPGPKDTQYF. CDR3 bases: TGTGCCAGCAGCCCGGGACCGAAAGATACGCAGTATTTT.

This chain connects TRBV6-1 to TRBJ2-7; 10 bases agree with TRBD1. There are 15 residues in the CDR3. The germline CDR1 and CDR2 sequences are MNHNS and SASEGT. With V trimmed by 3 bases and J by 5 bases, 7 bases remained unmatched. CDR3 residues: CASSDRTGGADEQYF. In DNA form, the CDR3 reads TGTGCCAGCAGTGACAGGACAGGGGGAGCCGACGAGCAGTACTTC.

The table lists this clone with a count of one. The rearrangement links TRBV19 to TRBJ2-2; D tentatively fits TRBD1 or TRBD2 (5 bases each). CDR3 length: 15 amino acids. Germline V gives CDR1 LNHDA, CDR2 SQIVND (reference sequence). V was cut by 0 bases and J by 4 bases, with 9 bases left in between. In DNA form, the CDR3 reads TGTGCCAGTAGTATAGAGAGGGGAATCACCGGGGAGCTGTTTTTT. Protein: CASSIERGITGELFF.

The chain joins TRBV28 to TRBJ1-1; 10 bases map to TRBD1. The CDR3 spans 16 residues. V shed 8 bases and J 4 bases; nucleotides not matched to a gene: 13. Germline values: CDR1 MDHEN, CDR2 SYDVKM. In nucleotides, the CDR3 is TGTGCCAGCGCCCCCCTCAGGACAGGGGGGGCCACTGAAGCTTTCTTT. Protein sequence: CASAPLRTGGATEAFF.

This rearrangement joins TRBV19 to TRBJ2-7; D is perhaps TRBD1 (5 bases). V was cut by 3 bases and J by 2 bases, with 11 bases left in between. From germline, CDR1 is LNHDA and CDR2 SQIVND (reference sequence). The CDR3 extends over 14 amino acids. CDR3 amino acids: CASSIREGAYEQYF. The CDR3 coding sequence is TGTGCCAGTAGTATCAGGGAAGGAGCCTACGAGCAGTACTTC.

The rearrangement uses TRBV28 and TRBJ1-6; 11 bases agree with TRBD1. Losses at the gene ends were 7 bases for V and 6 bases for J; bases not matched to a gene: 8. Germline-derived CDR1 and CDR2 are MDHEN and SYDVKM. The CDR3 runs to 16 residues. CDR3 coding DNA: TGTGCCAGCAAGGTGGGGACAGGGGGATTTAATTCACCCCTCCACTTT. This sequence encodes CASKVGTGGFNSPLHF.

This chain connects TRBV5-5 to TRBJ1-1; D gene ambiguous. The CDR3 spans 13 residues. Deletions cut 4 bases from V and 1 base from J, with 8 bases between. Germline V gives CDR1 SGHKS, CDR2 YYEKEE (reference sequence). The CDR3 protein is CASSRTGNTEAFF. For the CDR3, the DNA is TGTGCCAGCAGCCGGACGGGGAACACTGAAGCTTTCTTT. The full variable domain, completed using reference TRBV5-5 and TRBJ1-1, is DAGVTQSPTHLIKTRGQQVTLRCSPISGHKSVSWYQQVLGQGPQFIFQYYEKEERGRGNFPDRFSARQFPNYSSELNVNALLLGDSALYLCASSRTGNTEAFFGQGTRLTVV.

Regarding this clone: The junction shows a germline mismatch at one end, possibly a read error. The J gene is TRBJ1-1, the V gene TRBV29-1; D gene unclear. Per germline, CDR1 SQVTM and CDR2 ANQGSEA. The CDR3 has 13 amino acids. In DNA, the CDR3 is TGCAGCATTGACGGCGGAATGAACACTGAAGCTTTCTTT. Translating it yields CSIDGGMNTEAFF.

The chain recombines TRBV11-1 with TRBJ1-1; no clear D. From germline, CDR1 is SGHAT and CDR2 FQDESV (reference sequence). V lost 5 bases and J lost 3, with 13 bases in between. The CDR3 spans 14 residues. The chain's CDR3 is CASSLTARDTEAFF. The CDR3 region has the DNA TGTGCCAGCAGCCTCACAGCCCGGGACACTGAAGCTTTCTTT.

The V gene is TRBV5-1, the J gene TRBJ2-7, with D hard to call. The germline CDR1 and CDR2 sequences are SGHRS and YFSETQ. V lost 6 bases, J lost 5 bases, and 9 bases lay in between. This CDR3 is 11 amino acids long. In DNA form, the CDR3 reads TGCGCCAGCATCGGCGTTAACGAGCAGTACTTC. Its protein product is CASIGVNEQYF.

The chain uses TRBV7-3 and TRBJ2-3; a weak D match, TRBD2 (7 bases). The CDR3 length is 13 residues. Trimming removed 6 bases at V and 4 bases at J, with 11 bases between. CDR1 SGHTA and CDR2 FQGTGA come from the germline V gene. The CDR3 sequence: CASSSGGPDTQYF. CDR3 DNA sequence: TGTGCCAGCAGTTCGGGGGGCCCAGATACGCAGTATTTT.

The rearrangement joins TRBV2 to TRBJ1-2; 10 nucleotides line up with TRBD1. The germline gives CDR1 SNHLY, CDR2 FYNNEI. J gave up 6 bases and V 6 bases, and 7 bases lay outside the gene matches. The CDR3 has 14 amino acids. The CDR3 is CASRGDRGRDGYTF. The CDR3 bases are TGTGCCAGCAGGGGGGACAGGGGAAGGGATGGCTACACCTTC.

The CDR3 reads CASRGTGTEAFF. CDR3 sequence (DNA): TGTGCCAGCAGAGGAACAGGGACTGAAGCTTTCTTT. The chain recombines TRBV6-5 with TRBJ1-1, with D maybe TRBD1 (6 bases). Germline assignment: CDR1 MNHEY and CDR2 SVGAGI. This CDR3 contains 12 residues. V shed 6 bases and J shed 5 bases, with 10 bases lying between them.

V gene TRBV12-3 or TRBV12-4 combines with J gene TRBJ2-7, with 8 bases lining up with TRBD2. The ends lost 6 bases at V and 4 bases at J; junction bases unmatched: 2. This CDR3 has 12 amino acids. CDR3 residues: CASSPGGYEQYF. Written as DNA, the CDR3 is TGTGCCAGCAGCCCGGGGGGGTACGAGCAGTACTTC.

The chain employs TRBV5-1 and TRBJ2-1, with 9 bases aligning to TRBD2. The germline gives CDR1 SGHRS, CDR2 YFSETQ. This CDR3 has 17 amino acids. Losses at the gene ends were 0 bases for V and 1 base for J; bases not matched to a gene: 5. CDR3: CASSLEVAGVSYNEQFF. The CDR3 nucleotides read TGCGCCAGCAGCTTGGAAGTAGCGGGGGTTTCCTACAATGAGCAGTTCTTC. Together with reference TRBV5-1 and TRBJ2-1, the CDR3 gives the full variable domain: KAGVTQTPRYLIKTRGQQVTLSCSPISGHRSVSWYQQTPGQGLQFLFEYFSETQRNKGNFPGRFSGRQFSNSRSEMNVSTLELGDSALYLCASSLEVAGVSYNEQFFGPGTRLTVL.

CDR3: CASRKSRYDEQFF. The CDR3 DNA follows: TGTGCCAGCAGGAAGAGCAGGTACGATGAGCAGTTCTTC. The gene calls are TRBV21-1 and TRBJ2-1; TRBD1, the D gene given by the table, was not confirmed from the DNA. TRBV21-1 is termed a pseudogene. CDR3 length equals 13 residues.

The chain employs TRBV24-1 and TRBJ2-1; the match to TRBD1 covers 7 bases. The germline CDR1 and CDR2 sequences are KGHDR and SFDVKD. V shed 2 bases, J shed 4 bases, and the junction held 7 bases outside the gene matches. The CDR3 runs 16 residues. CDR3 region: CATSDYLGGRYNEQFF. The DNA of the CDR3 is TGTGCCACCAGTGATTATCTAGGGGGCAGATACAATGAGCAGTTCTTC.

The chain joins TRBV6-6 to TRBJ2-2; 13 nucleotides match TRBD2. The CDR3 runs 17 residues. V lost 5 bases to trimming and J lost 7 bases; unmatched junction nucleotides: 10. Germline lookup yields CDR1 MNHNY and CDR2 SVGAGI (reference sequence). The CDR3 is CASSLSGLAGVGGELFF. The CDR3 bases are TGTGCCAGCAGTCTCTCAGGACTAGCGGGAGTGGGCGGGGAGCTGTTTTTT.

The chain carries TRBV9 and TRBJ2-3; the match to TRBD2 covers 8 bases. Trimming cost V 3 bases and J 2 bases; bases outside gene matches: 5. The germline V gene encodes CDR1 SGDLS and CDR2 YYNGEE. The CDR3 sequence is 15 residues long. The CDR3 DNA follows: TGTGCCAGCAGCGAAGCGGGGGCCGCCACAGATACGCAGTATTTT. The encoded protein is CASSEAGAATDTQYF.

CDR3 in amino acids: CASSFKGSTNEKLFF. CDR3 in DNA: TGTGCCAGCAGTTTTAAGGGGTCGACTAATGAAAAACTGTTTTTT. This chain connects TRBV27 to TRBJ1-4; weak D call: TRBD1 (5 bases). There are 15 residues in the CDR3. The germline CDR1 and CDR2 sequences are MNHEY and SMNVEV (reference sequence). Trimming cost V 3 bases and J 2 bases, with 10 bases left between them.

V is TRBV19 and J is TRBJ1-3, with 8 bases lining up with TRBD1. Trimming cost V 4 bases and J 2 bases; bases outside gene matches: 7. Per germline, CDR1 LNHDA and CDR2 SQIVND (reference sequence). CDR3 length: 16 amino acids. CDR3 DNA sequence: TGTGCCAGTAGTAAAGGACAGGGCAGGACTGGAAACACCATATATTTT. Protein product: CASSKGQGRTGNTIYF. The entire variable domain, with the rest obtained from reference TRBV19 and TRBJ1-3, is as follows: DGGITQSPKYLFRKEGQNVTLSCEQNLNHDAMYWYRQDPGQGLRLIYYSQIVNDFQKGDIAEGYSVSREKKESFPLTVTSAQKNPTAFYLCASSKGQGRTGNTIYFGEGSWLTVV.